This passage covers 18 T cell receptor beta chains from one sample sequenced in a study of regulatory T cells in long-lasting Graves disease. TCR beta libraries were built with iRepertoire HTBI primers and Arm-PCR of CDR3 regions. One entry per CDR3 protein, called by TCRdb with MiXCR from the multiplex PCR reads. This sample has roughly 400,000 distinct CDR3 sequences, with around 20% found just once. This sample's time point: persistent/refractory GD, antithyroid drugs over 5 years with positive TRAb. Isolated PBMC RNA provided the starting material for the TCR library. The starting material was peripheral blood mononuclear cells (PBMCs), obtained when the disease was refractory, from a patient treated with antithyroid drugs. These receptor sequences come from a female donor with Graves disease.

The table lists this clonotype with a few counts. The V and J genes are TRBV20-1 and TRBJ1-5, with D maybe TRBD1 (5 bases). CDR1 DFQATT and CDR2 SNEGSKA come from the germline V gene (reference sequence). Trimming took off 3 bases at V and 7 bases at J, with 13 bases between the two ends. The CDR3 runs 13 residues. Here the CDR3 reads CSASPGIRQPQHF. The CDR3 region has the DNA TGCAGTGCTAGTCCAGGGATACGGCAGCCCCAGCATTTT.

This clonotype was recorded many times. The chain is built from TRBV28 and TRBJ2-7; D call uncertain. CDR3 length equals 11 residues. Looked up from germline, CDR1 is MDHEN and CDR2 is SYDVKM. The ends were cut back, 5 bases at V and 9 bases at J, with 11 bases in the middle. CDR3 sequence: CASSLREVQYF. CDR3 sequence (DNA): TGTGCCAGCAGTCTCAGAGAAGTGCAGTACTTC.

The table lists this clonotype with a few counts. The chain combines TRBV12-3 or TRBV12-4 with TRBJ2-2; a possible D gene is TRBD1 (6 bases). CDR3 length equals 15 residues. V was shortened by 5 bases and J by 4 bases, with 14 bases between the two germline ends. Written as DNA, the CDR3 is TGTGCCAGCAGTCCTACAGGGAGTATCACCGGGGAGCTGTTTTTT. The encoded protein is CASSPTGSITGELFF.

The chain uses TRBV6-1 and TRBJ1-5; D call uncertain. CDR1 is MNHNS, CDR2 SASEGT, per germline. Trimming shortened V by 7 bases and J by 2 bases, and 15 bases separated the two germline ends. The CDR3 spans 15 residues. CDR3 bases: TGTGCCAGCAAAAAGTGGACTAAGGGCAATCAGCCCCAGCATTTT. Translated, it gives CASKKWTKGNQPQHF.

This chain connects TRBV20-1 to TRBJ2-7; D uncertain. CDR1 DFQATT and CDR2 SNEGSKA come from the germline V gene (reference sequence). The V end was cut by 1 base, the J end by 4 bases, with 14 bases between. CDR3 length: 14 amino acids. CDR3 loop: CSARGGEGLYEQYF. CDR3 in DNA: TGCAGTGCTAGAGGTGGGGAAGGCCTATACGAGCAGTACTTC.

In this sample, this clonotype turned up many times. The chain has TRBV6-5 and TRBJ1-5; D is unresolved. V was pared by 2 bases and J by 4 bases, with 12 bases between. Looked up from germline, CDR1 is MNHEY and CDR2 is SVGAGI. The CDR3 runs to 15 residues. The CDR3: CASSYRQARNQPQHF. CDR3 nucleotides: TGTGCCAGCAGTTACCGTCAGGCTAGGAATCAGCCCCAGCATTTT.

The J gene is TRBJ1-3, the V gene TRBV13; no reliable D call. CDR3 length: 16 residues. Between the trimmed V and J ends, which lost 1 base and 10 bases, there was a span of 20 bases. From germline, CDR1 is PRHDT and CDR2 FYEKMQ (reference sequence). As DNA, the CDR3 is TGTGCCAGCAGCTTAGACCGCCGTACCCCCCGAGGGACCATATATTTT. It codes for CASSLDRRTPRGTIYF.

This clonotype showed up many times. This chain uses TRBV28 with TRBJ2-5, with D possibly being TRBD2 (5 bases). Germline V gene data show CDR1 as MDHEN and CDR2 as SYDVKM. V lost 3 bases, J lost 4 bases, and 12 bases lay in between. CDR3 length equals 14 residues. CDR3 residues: CASSFRGIGETQYF. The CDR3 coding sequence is TGTGCCAGCAGTTTTCGAGGGATTGGAGAGACCCAGTACTTC.

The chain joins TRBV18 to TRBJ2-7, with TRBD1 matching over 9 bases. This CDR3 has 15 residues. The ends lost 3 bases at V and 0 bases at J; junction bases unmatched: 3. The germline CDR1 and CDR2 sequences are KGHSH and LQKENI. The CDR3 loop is CASSPGQGYSYEQYF. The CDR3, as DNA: TGTGCCAGCTCACCGGGACAGGGCTACTCCTACGAGCAGTACTTC. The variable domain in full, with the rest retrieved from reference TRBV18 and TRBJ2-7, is NAGVMQNPRHLVRRRGQEARLRCSPMKGHSHVYWYRQLPEEGLKFMVYLQKENIIDESGMPKERFSAEFPKEGPSILRIQQVVRGDSAAYFCASSPGQGYSYEQYFGPGTRLTVT.

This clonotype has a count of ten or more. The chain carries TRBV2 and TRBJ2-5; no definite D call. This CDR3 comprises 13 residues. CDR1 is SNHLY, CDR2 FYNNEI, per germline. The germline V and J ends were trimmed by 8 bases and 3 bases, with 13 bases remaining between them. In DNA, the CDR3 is TGTGCCAGCCAACTGGCCGAGGAAGAGACCCAGTACTTC. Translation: CASQLAEEETQYF.

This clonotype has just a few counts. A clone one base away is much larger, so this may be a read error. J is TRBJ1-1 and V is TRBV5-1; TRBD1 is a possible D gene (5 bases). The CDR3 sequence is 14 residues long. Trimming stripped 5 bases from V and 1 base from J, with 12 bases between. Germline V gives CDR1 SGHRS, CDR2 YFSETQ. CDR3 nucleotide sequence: TGCGCCAGCAGAAGGGGAGACGGGAACACTGAAGCTTTCTTT. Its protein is CASRRGDGNTEAFF.

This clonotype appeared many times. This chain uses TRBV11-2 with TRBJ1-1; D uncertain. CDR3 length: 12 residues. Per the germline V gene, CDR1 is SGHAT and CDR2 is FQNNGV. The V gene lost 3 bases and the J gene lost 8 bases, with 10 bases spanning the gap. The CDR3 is CASSFMREEAFF. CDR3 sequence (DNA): TGTGCCAGCAGCTTTATGAGGGAAGAAGCTTTCTTT.

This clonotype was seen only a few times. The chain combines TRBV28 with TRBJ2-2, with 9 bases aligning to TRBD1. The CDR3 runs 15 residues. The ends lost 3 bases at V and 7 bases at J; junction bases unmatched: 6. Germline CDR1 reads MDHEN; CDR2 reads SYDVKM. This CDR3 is CASSFTGGISGELFF. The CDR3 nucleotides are TGTGCCAGCAGTTTTACAGGGGGCATTAGCGGGGAGCTGTTTTTT. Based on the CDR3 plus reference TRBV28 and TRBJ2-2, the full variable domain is DVKVTQSSRYLVKRTGEKVFLECVQDMDHENMFWYRQDPGLGLRLIYFSYDVKMKEKGDIPEGYSVSREKKERFSLILESASTNQTSMYLCASSFTGGISGELFFGEGSRLTVL.

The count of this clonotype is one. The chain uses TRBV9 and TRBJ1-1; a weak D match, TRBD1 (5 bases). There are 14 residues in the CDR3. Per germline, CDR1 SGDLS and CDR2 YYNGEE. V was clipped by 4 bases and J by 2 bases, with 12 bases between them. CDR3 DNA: TGTGCCAGCAGCTCCCAGGACATAAACACTGAAGCTTTCTTT. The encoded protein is CASSSQDINTEAFF.

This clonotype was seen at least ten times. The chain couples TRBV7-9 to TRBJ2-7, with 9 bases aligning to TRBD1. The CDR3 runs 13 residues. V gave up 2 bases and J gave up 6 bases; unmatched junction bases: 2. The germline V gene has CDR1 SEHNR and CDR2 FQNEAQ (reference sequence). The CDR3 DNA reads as TGTGCCAGCAGCTTAACAGGGGGCTCCGAGCAGTACTTC. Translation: CASSLTGGSEQYF.

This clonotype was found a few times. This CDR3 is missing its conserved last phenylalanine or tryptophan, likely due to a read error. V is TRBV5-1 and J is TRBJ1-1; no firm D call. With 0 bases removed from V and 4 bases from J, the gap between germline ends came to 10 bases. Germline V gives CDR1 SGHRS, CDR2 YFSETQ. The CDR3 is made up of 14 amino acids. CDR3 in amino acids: CASSLAPPGTEAFL. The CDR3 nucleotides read TGCGCCAGCAGCTTGGCCCCCCCCGGCACTGAAGCTTTCCTT.

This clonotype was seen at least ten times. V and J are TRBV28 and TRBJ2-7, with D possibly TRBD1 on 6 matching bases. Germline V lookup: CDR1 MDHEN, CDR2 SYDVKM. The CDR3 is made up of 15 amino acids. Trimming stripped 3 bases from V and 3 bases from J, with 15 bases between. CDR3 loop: CASSFEGAGVYEQYF. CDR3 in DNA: TGTGCCAGCAGTTTTGAAGGGGCAGGGGTCTACGAGCAGTACTTC.

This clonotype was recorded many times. This CDR3 reads CASSVGNQGGEKLFF. CDR3 in DNA: TGTGCCAGCAGCGTCGGTAATCAGGGTGGTGAAAAACTGTTTTTT. The chain couples TRBV7-2 to TRBJ1-4; maybe TRBD1 (5 bases). The ends were cut back, 5 bases at V and 7 bases at J, with 17 bases in the middle. The CDR3 extends over 15 amino acids. Germline CDR1 is SGHTA and CDR2 is FQGNSA.